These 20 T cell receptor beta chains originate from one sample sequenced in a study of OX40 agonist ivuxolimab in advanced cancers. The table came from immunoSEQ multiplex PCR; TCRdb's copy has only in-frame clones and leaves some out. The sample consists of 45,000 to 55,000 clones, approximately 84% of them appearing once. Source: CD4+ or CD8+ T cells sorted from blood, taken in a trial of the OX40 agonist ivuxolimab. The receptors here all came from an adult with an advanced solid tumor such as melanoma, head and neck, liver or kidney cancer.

CDR3 sequence reads: CASKGLSSYNSPLHF. The CDR3, as DNA: TGTGCCAGCAAGGGGTTAAGCTCCTATAATTCACCCCTCCACTTT. This chain connects TRBV2 to TRBJ1-6; a weak D match, TRBD1 (5 bases). Germline CDR1 is SNHLY and CDR2 is FYNNEI. The CDR3 totals 15 residues. V lost 7 bases and J lost 0, with 10 bases in between.

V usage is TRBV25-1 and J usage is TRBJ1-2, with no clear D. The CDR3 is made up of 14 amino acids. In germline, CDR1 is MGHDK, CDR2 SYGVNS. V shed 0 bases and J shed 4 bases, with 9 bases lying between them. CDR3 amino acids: CASSEYWTTYGYTF. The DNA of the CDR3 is TGTGCCAGCAGTGAATATTGGACTACCTATGGCTACACCTTC.

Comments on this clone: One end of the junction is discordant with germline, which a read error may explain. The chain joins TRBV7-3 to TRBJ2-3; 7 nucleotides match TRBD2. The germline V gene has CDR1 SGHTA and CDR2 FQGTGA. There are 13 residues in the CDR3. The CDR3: CASSLGEGDAQYF. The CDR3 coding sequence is TGTGCCAGCAGCTTGGGGGAGGGAGATGCGCAGTATTTT. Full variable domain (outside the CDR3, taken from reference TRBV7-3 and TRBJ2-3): GAGVSQTPSNKVTEKGKYVELRCDPISGHTALYWYRQSLGQGPEFLIYFQGTGAADDSGLPNDRFFAVRPEGSVSTLKIQRTERGDSAVYLCASSLGEGDAQYFGPGTRLTVL.

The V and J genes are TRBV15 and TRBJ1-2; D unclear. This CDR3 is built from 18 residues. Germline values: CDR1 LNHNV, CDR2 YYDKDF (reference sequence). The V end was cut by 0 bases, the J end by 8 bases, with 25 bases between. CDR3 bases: TGTGCCACCAGCAGAGATGGGGAGATGAAGTCCGCCATATGGGGCTACACCTTC. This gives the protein CATSRDGEMKSAIWGYTF.

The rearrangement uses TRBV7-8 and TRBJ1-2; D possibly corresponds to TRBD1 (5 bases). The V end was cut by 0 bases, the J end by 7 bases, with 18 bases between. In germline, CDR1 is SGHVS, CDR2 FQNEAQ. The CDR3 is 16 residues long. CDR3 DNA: TGTGCCAGCAGCTTAGCGCGGGGAGGGGCCTTAAGTGGCTACACCTTC. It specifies CASSLARGGALSGYTF.

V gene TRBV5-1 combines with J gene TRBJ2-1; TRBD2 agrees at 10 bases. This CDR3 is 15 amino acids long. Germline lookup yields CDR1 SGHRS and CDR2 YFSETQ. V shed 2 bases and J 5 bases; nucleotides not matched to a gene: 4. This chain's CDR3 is CASSLSGGADNEQFF. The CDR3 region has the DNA TGCGCCAGCAGCTTAAGCGGGGGGGCCGACAATGAGCAGTTCTTC.

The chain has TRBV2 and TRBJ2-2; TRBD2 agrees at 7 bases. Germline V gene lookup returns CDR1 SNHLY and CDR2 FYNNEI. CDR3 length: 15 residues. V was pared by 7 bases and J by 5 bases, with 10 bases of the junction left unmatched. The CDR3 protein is CASTHPGLYTGELFF. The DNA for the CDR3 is TGTGCCAGCACTCACCCGGGACTATATACCGGGGAGCTGTTTTTT.

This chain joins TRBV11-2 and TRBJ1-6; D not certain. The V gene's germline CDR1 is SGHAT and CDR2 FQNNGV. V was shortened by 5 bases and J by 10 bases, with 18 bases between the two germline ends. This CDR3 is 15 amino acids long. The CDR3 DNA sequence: TGTGCCAGCAGCACCAACGCAGGTACAGAATCACCCCTCCACTTT. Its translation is CASSTNAGTESPLHF.

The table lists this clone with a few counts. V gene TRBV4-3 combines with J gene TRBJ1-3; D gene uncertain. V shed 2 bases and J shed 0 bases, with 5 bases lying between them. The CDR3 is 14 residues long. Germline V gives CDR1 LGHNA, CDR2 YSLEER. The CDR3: CASSQTSSGNTIYF. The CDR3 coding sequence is TGCGCCAGCAGCCAAACTAGCTCTGGAAACACCATATATTTT.

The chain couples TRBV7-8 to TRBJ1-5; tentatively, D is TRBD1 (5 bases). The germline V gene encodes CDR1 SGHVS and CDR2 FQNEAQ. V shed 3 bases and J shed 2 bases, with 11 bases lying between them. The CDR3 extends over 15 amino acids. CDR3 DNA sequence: TGTGCCAGCAGCTTGGACACCGCTGGCAATCAGCCCCAGCATTTT. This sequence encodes CASSLDTAGNQPQHF.

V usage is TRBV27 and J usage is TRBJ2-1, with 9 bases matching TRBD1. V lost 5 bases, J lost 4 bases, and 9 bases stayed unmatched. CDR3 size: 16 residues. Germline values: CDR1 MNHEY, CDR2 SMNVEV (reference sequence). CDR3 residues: CASSPNRGQGYNEQFF. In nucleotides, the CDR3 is TGTGCCAGCAGTCCGAACAGGGGGCAGGGTTACAATGAGCAGTTCTTC.

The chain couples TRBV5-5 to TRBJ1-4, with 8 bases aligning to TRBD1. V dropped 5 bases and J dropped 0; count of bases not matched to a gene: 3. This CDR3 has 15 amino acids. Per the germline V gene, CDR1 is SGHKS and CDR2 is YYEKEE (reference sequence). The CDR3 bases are TGTGCCAGCAGGCTGACAGGGGCAACTAATGAAAAACTGTTTTTT. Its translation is CASRLTGATNEKLFF.

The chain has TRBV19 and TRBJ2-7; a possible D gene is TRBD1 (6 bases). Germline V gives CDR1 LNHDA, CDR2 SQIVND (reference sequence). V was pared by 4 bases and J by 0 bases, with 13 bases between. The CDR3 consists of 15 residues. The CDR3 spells CASSTVDSYSYEQYF. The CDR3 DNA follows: TGTGCCAGTAGTACTGTGGACAGCTACTCCTACGAGCAGTACTTC.

Here the CDR3 reads CASSVDRNYGYTF. Written as DNA, the CDR3 is TGTGCCAGCAGCGTAGATAGGAACTATGGCTACACCTTC. The V call is TRBV9, the J call TRBJ1-2; no reliable D call. Germline lookup yields CDR1 SGDLS and CDR2 YYNGEE. CDR3 size: 13 residues. V dropped 0 bases and J dropped 2 bases, with 5 bases sitting between them.

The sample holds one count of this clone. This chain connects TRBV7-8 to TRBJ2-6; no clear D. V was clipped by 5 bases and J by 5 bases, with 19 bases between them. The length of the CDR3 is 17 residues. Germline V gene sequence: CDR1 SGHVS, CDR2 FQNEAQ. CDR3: CASSLICPQSRANVLTF. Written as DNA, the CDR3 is TGTGCCAGCAGCCTTATATGCCCACAAAGTCGGGCCAACGTCCTGACTTTC.

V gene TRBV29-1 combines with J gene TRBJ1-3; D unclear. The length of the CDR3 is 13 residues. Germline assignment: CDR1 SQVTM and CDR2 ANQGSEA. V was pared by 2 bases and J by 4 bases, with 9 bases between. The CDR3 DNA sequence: TGCAGCGTTGAATCCAATAAAGGAAACACCATATATTTT. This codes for CSVESNKGNTIYF. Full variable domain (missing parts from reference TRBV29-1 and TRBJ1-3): SAVISQKPSRDICQRGTSLTIQCQVDSQVTMMFWYRQQPGQSLTLIATANQGSEATYESGFVIDKFPISRPNLTFSTLTVSNMSPEDSSIYLCSVESNKGNTIYFGEGSWLTVV.

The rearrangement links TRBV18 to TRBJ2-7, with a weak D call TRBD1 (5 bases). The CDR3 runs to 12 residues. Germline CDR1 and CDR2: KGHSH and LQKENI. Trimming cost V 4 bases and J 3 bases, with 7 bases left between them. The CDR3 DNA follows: TGTGCCAGCTCACTTGACAGCTACGAGCAGTACTTC. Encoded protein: CASSLDSYEQYF.

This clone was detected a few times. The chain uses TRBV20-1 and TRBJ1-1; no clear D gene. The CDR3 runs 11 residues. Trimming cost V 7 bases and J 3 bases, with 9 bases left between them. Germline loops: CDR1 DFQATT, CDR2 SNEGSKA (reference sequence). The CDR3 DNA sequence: TGCAGTGTCGGGGAGGACACTGAAGCTTTCTTT. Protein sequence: CSVGEDTEAFF.

CDR3 sequence (DNA): TGTGCCAGCAGTTCAACTGACAGCGATTCCTATGGCTACACCTTC. Translating gives CASSSTDSDSYGYTF. V gene TRBV28 combines with J gene TRBJ1-2, with TRBD1 as a possible D gene (5 bases). The CDR3 loop spans 15 amino acids. From germline, CDR1 is MDHEN and CDR2 SYDVKM. V shed 4 bases and J shed 4 bases, with 16 bases lying between them.

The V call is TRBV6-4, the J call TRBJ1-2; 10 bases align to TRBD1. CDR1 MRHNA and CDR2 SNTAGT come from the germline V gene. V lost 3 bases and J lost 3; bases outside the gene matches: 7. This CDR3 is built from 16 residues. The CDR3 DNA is TGTGCCAGCAGTGAAAACCCCGGGACAGGGGACTATGGCTACACCTTC. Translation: CASSENPGTGDYGYTF.